The sequence of this T cell receptor (beta chain) was determined in a study of identical twins. V was shortened by 7 bases and J by 1 base, with 19 bases between the two germline ends. The CDR3 runs 15 residues. Germline V gene data show CDR1 as SQVTM and CDR2 as ANQGSEA. This clonotype was counted at least ten times. TCRdb reanalysed the 5' RACE reads using MiXCR and keeps one entry per CDR3 protein. The profile shows 300,000 or so distinct CDR3 sequences, roughly 8.6% of them singletons. This sample was also put to use in a study of yellow fever vaccine responses in identical twins.

The TCR comes from a woman under 30 in good health. The sample comprised CD8+ T cells sorted from blood. This chain connects TRBV29-1 to TRBJ1-1, with D perhaps TRBD1 (5 bases). The CDR3, as DNA: TGCAGCGCACTCAACCGGGGGGTGGAGAACACTGAAGCTTTCTTT. It translates to CSALNRGVENTEAFF.